The 8 T cell receptor beta chains listed next were all sequenced from one sample in a study of blood T cells in healthy people across ages. Sample-barcoded 5' priming and a J-beta primer mix drove a second PCR of 7 to 11 cycles. Each CDR3 protein gets one entry after TCRdb re-called the 5' RACE reads with MiXCR. The sample yields about 640,000 distinct CDR3 sequences, about 53% seen once. Sequencing was done on a sample of blood. Every receptor here comes from a man between 60 and 75 years old in good health.

This chain uses TRBV5-6 with TRBJ2-4, with D possibly matching TRBD2 (6 bases). The end of the DNA is better explained by TRBJ2-5, so the J call may be wrong. Germline lookup yields CDR1 SGHDT and CDR2 YYEEEE. The CDR3 has 16 residues. CDR3 nucleotide sequence: TGTGCCAGCAGCTACCCCGGGAGCAGGTACCAAGAGACCCAGTACTTC. Translation: CASSYPGSRYQETQYF.

Worth noting for this clonotype: A much larger clone differs by one base, so this may be a read error. The rearrangement links TRBV20-1 to TRBJ1-4; 8 bases are shared with TRBD1. V trimming: 7 bases; J trimming: 2 bases; junction bases outside the gene matches: 6. CDR1 DFQATT and CDR2 SNEGSKA come from the germline V gene (reference sequence). The CDR3 runs 14 residues. CDR3 nucleotides: TGCAGTGTACAGGGGGGGACTACTAATGAAAAACTGTTTTTT. It yields the protein CSVQGGTTNEKLFF.

The V and J genes are TRBV7-8 and TRBJ2-1; maybe TRBD2 (6 bases). The CDR3 is 15 amino acids. The V gene's germline CDR1 is SGHVS and CDR2 FQNEAQ. The V end lost 2 bases, the J end lost 5 bases, and 13 bases lay between the germline ends. The CDR3 reads CASSLPGLLNNEQFF. The CDR3 DNA is TGTGCCAGCAGCTTACCGGGACTCCTTAACAATGAGCAGTTCTTC.

Only a few counts were recorded for this clonotype. The chain is built from TRBV7-2 and TRBJ2-5; tentatively, D is TRBD2 (6 bases). Germline V CDR1 and CDR2: SGHTA, FQGNSA. V was pared by 5 bases and J by 0 bases, with 10 bases between. The CDR3 runs to 14 residues. CDR3 residues: CASSAGPHQETQYF. CDR3 coding DNA: TGTGCCAGCAGCGCGGGACCCCACCAAGAGACCCAGTACTTC.

The V gene is TRBV2, the J gene TRBJ1-1; possible D gene TRBD1, 6 bases. V lost 10 bases and J 4 bases, leaving 13 bases between the germline ends. The CDR3 length is 12 residues. Germline loops: CDR1 SNHLY, CDR2 FYNNEI. This chain's CDR3 is CATYREGTEAFF. The CDR3 region has the DNA TGTGCCACGTACAGGGAAGGCACTGAAGCTTTCTTT. Together with reference TRBV2 and TRBJ1-1, the CDR3 gives the full variable domain: EPEVTQTPSHQVTQMGQEVILRCVPISNHLYFYWYRQILGQKVEFLVSFYNNEISEKSEIFDDQFSVERPDGSNFTLKIRSTKLEDSAMYFCATYREGTEAFFGQGTRLTVV.

A few counts support this clonotype. V gene TRBV29-1 combines with J gene TRBJ2-5; D may be TRBD2 (5 bases). Trimming took 7 bases from V and 5 from J, leaving 14 bases between them. The CDR3 totals 12 residues. Germline V lookup: CDR1 SQVTM, CDR2 ANQGSEA. CDR3: CSADPEAETQYF. The CDR3 DNA reads as TGCAGCGCCGATCCGGAGGCGGAGACCCAGTACTTC.

In the case of this clonotype: A much larger clone is a single base away; this may be a read error. The V gene is TRBV20-1, the J gene TRBJ2-7; D unresolved. Germline V CDR1 and CDR2: DFQATT, SNEGSKA (reference sequence). Trimming took off 5 bases at V and 3 bases at J, with 17 bases between the two ends. CDR3 size: 14 residues. CDR3 DNA sequence: TGCAGTGCTGGGGATATTGGGATGGACTACGAGCAGTACTTC. Residues: CSAGDIGMDYEQYF.

Details on this clonotype: The junction differs from germline at one of its ends, possibly a read error. This chain links TRBV11-2 with TRBJ1-5; D unresolved. CDR1 is SGHAT, CDR2 FQNNGV, per germline. The CDR3 contains 13 residues. CDR3 DNA: TGTGCCAGCAGCTTAGTACAAGGTGAGCCCCGGCATTTT. Its protein is CASSLVQGEPRHF.